The clone carrying this TCR beta chain was seen more than once but under ten times. Its specificity is unknown. This record comes from a study of regulatory T cells in long-lasting Graves disease. Study-level points and caveats: Among samples with persistent disease, TRBV28, TRBJ1-2 and TRBJ2-5 were favored. Whereas about a thousand public clonotypes were shared by new patients, persistent patients shared more, at 2,500 to 3,000.

This CDR3 is 14 amino acids long. Between the trimmed V and J ends, which lost 3 bases and 9 bases, there was a span of 17 bases. Germline loops: CDR1 MNHEY, CDR2 SMNVEV (reference sequence). Indicated time point: newly diagnosed GD, antithyroid drugs for less than 3 months. Following extraction of RNA from PBMCs, that RNA was used to make the TCR library. Construction of TCR beta libraries relied on iRepertoire HTBI primers and on Arm-PCR targeting CDR3 regions. TCRdb redid the calling of the multiplex PCR reads with MiXCR, one entry per CDR3 protein. The sample holds hundreds of thousands of distinct CDR3 sequences, around 15% seen once. This same sample was also part of a study on T cells in Graves' hyperthyroidism and ophthalmopathy. That paper states: A model built on 13 V-J features separated ophthalmopathy from stable hyperthyroidism.

Here the sequenced sample was peripheral blood mononuclear cells (PBMCs), taken at new diagnosis, from a patient treated with antithyroid drugs. This sequence originates from a woman in her forties or fifties with Graves disease. This rearrangement joins TRBV27 to TRBJ2-5, with a weak D call TRBD2 (7 bases). The CDR3 DNA is TGTGCCAGCAGTTTTGGGGGGGCGAAGACGGCCCAGTACTTC. It codes for CASSFGGAKTAQYF.